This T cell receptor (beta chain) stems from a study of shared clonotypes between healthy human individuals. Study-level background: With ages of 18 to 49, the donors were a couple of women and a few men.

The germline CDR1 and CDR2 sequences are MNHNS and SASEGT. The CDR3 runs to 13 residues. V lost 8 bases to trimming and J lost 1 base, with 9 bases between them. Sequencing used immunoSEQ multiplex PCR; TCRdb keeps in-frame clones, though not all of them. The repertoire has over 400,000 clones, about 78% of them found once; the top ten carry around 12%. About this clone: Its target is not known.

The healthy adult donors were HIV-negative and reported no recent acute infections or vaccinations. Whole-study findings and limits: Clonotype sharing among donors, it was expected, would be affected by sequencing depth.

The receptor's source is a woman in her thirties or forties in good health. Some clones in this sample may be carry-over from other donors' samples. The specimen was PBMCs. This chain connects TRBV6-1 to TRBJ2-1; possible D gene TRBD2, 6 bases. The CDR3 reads CASGDLSYNEQFF. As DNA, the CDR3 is TGTGCCAGCGGGGACTTGTCCTACAATGAGCAGTTCTTC.